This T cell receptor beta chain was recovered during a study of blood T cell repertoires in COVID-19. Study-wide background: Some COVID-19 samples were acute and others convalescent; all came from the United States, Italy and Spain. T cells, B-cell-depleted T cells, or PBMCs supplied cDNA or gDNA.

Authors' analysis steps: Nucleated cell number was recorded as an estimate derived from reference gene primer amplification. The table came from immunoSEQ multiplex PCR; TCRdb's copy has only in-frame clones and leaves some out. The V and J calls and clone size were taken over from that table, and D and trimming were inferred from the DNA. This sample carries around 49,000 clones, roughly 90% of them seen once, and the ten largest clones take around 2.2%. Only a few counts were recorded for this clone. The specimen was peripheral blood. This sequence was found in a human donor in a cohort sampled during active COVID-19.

The CDR3 region is CASSASGENTIYF. CDR3 bases: TGTGCCAGCAGCGCCTCAGGGGAGAACACCATATATTTT. J is TRBJ1-3 and V is TRBV7-9; weak D call: TRBD1 (6 bases). V was pared by 5 bases and J by 7 bases, with 12 bases between. CDR3 size: 13 residues. CDR1 is SEHNR, CDR2 FQNEAQ, per germline (reference sequence).